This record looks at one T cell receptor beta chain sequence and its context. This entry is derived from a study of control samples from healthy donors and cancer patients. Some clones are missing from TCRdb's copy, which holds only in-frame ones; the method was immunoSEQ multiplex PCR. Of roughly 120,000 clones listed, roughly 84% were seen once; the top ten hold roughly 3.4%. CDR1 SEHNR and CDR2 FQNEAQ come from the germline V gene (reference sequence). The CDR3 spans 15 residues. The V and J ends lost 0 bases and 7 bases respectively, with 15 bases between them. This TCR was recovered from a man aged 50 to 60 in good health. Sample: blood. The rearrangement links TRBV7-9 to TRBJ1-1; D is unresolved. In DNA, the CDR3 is TGTGCCAGCAGCTTAGCGAACCGGGCCTCAGGTGAAGCTTTCTTT. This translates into CASSLANRASGEAFF.